The 15 T cell receptor beta chains in this list originate from one sample, sequenced in a study of T cell clones after liver transplantation. Sequencing was performed with immunoSEQ multiplex PCR; in TCRdb, only in-frame clones are kept and a portion is missing. Here the sample spans around 110,000 clones, 75% to 95% being singletons. The sample was CD4+ T cells from blood, taken 12 months after liver transplant. The receptors stem from a human patient who received a liver transplant. The graft donor may account for some of the T cells.

This chain uses TRBV9 with TRBJ1-2, with D possibly being TRBD1 (5 bases). Per the germline V gene, CDR1 is SGDLS and CDR2 is YYNGEE. Trimming removed 3 bases from V and 5 bases from J, with 11 bases in between. The CDR3 runs to 13 residues. CDR3 region: CASSEGTDYGYTF. CDR3 DNA: TGTGCCAGCAGCGAAGGGACGGATTATGGCTACACCTTC. Complete variable domain (other parts from reference TRBV9 and TRBJ1-2): DSGVTQTPKHLITATGQRVTLRCSPRSGDLSVYWYQQSLDQGLQFLIQYYNGEERAKGNILERFSAQQFPDLHSELNLSSLELGDSALYFCASSEGTDYGYTFGSGTRLTVV.

The rearrangement joins TRBV5-4 to TRBJ2-5, with D perhaps matching TRBD1 or TRBD2 (6 bases each). The length of the CDR3 is 15 residues. Germline V gene sequence: CDR1 SGHNT, CDR2 YYREEE (reference sequence). The V end lost 0 bases, the J end lost 5 bases, and 14 bases lay between the germline ends. The CDR3 loop is CASSLEPEGVETQYF. CDR3 nucleotides: TGTGCCAGCAGCTTGGAGCCGGAGGGGGTGGAGACCCAGTACTTC.

On this clone itself: Distinct nucleotide sequences in the sample also encode this CDR3. This chain connects TRBV29-1 to TRBJ2-1; 11 bases line up with TRBD2. This CDR3 is 14 amino acids long. J lost 7 bases, V lost 7 bases, and 9 bases had no gene match. The germline V gene has CDR1 SQVTM and CDR2 ANQGSEA. The CDR3 loop is CSATGTSGINEQFF. In DNA, the CDR3 is TGCAGCGCTACCGGGACTAGCGGCATAAATGAGCAGTTCTTC.

The chain recombines TRBV6-5 with TRBJ1-5; 8 bases agree with TRBD1. Losses at the gene ends were 6 bases for V and 2 bases for J; bases not matched to a gene: 0. Per the germline V gene, CDR1 is MNHEY and CDR2 is SVGAGI. The CDR3 totals 13 residues. In DNA, the CDR3 is TGTGCCAGCAGGACAGGGGGCAATCAGCCCCAGCATTTT. Translation: CASRTGGNQPQHF.

In its sample, this clone was seen a few times. This chain connects TRBV6-1 to TRBJ2-7, with a tentative D call TRBD1 (6 bases). Germline-derived CDR1 and CDR2 are MNHNS and SASEGT. The length of the CDR3 is 14 residues. V lost 0 bases and J 0 bases, leaving 6 bases between the germline ends. The CDR3, as DNA: TGTGCCAGCAGTGAAGCAGGGGGCTCCTACGAGCAGTACTTC. Protein product: CASSEAGGSYEQYF.

The chain employs TRBV6-1 and TRBJ2-3; the match to TRBD1 covers 8 bases. The CDR3 is 15 amino acids. With V trimmed by 10 bases and J by 2 bases, 11 bases remained unmatched. The germline gives CDR1 MNHNS, CDR2 SASEGT. CDR3 sequence reads: CATNQDRVVTDTQYF. CDR3 in DNA: TGTGCCACCAACCAGGACAGGGTGGTCACAGATACGCAGTATTTT.

The rearrangement uses TRBV29-1 and TRBJ2-1; no clear D. The CDR3 contains 15 residues. V was pared by 5 bases and J by 0 bases, with 14 bases between. Germline V gene sequence: CDR1 SQVTM, CDR2 ANQGSEA. The chain's CDR3 is CSVRPGLSSYNEQFF. DNA of the CDR3: TGCAGCGTTCGTCCCGGGCTGAGCTCCTACAATGAGCAGTTCTTC.

This chain joins TRBV5-4 and TRBJ2-7; D not resolved. The CDR3 is made up of 14 amino acids. From germline, CDR1 is SGHNT and CDR2 YYREEE (reference sequence). V gave up 4 bases and J gave up 4 bases, with 15 bases separating them. CDR3 protein: CASSPPDEEYEQYF. CDR3 DNA: TGTGCCAGCAGCCCCCCGGATGAGGAATACGAGCAGTACTTC.

The chain is built from TRBV29-1 and TRBJ1-3; TRBD1 agrees at 7 bases. The CDR3 runs 12 residues. V gave up 6 bases and J gave up 4 bases; unmatched junction bases: 3. The germline CDR1 and CDR2 sequences are SQVTM and ANQGSEA. The CDR3 reads CSVTGEGNTIYF. The CDR3 nucleotides are TGCAGCGTAACAGGGGAAGGAAACACCATATATTTT.

The gene calls are TRBV28 and TRBJ1-2; a possible D gene is TRBD1 (5 bases). The length of the CDR3 is 12 residues. The V and J ends lost 1 base and 7 bases respectively, with 7 bases between them. Germline V CDR1 and CDR2: MDHEN, SYDVKM. CDR3 DNA sequence: TGTGCCAGCAGTTTATCTCAGGGTGGCTACACCTTC. It codes for CASSLSQGGYTF.

The chain carries TRBV5-4 and TRBJ2-4; D perhaps matches TRBD2 (6 bases). The CDR3 consists of 13 residues. V lost 0 bases to trimming and J lost 9 bases, with 10 bases between them. Germline CDR1 and CDR2: SGHNT and YYREEE (reference sequence). The DNA for the CDR3 is TGTGCCAGCAGCTTGGGCGGGGCGGGCATTCAGTACTTC. Translation: CASSLGGAGIQYF.

The gene calls are TRBV5-1 and TRBJ2-6, with D uncertain. Germline V lookup: CDR1 SGHRS, CDR2 YFSETQ. Trimming pared 3 bases from V and 4 bases from J, leaving 14 bases between. The CDR3 has 16 residues. The CDR3 region is CASSSDQMSGANVLTF. The CDR3 nucleotides read TGCGCCAGCAGCTCGGACCAGATGAGCGGGGCCAACGTCCTGACTTTC.

The chain combines TRBV6-5 with TRBJ2-7, with 8 bases matching TRBD1. V lost 2 bases and J lost 2; bases outside the gene matches: 5. The CDR3 is made up of 15 amino acids. Germline V gene data show CDR1 as MNHEY and CDR2 as SVGAGI. CDR3 DNA sequence: TGTGCCAGCAGTTACCGGACAGGGAGTCCCTACGAGCAGTACTTC. Amino acid sequence: CASSYRTGSPYEQYF.

This chain uses TRBV6-4 with TRBJ1-2; 10 nucleotides agree with TRBD1. Germline V gene data show CDR1 as MRHNA and CDR2 as SNTAGT. Losses at the gene ends were 6 bases for V and 8 bases for J; bases not matched to a gene: 6. The CDR3 has 13 amino acids. DNA of the CDR3: TGTGCCAGCAGGAACGGACAGGGGGAAGGCTACACCTTC. As protein: CASRNGQGEGYTF.

The chain links TRBV5-1 to TRBJ1-1; 8 nucleotides match TRBD1. J was trimmed by 1 base and V by 1 base; bases with no gene match: 3. This CDR3 has 15 residues. Per germline, CDR1 SGHRS and CDR2 YFSETQ. In nucleotides, the CDR3 is TGCGCCAGCAGCTTGTTGGGACAGGCGAACACTGAAGCTTTCTTT. This encodes CASSLLGQANTEAFF. The full variable domain, completed using reference TRBV5-1 and TRBJ1-1, is KAGVTQTPRYLIKTRGQQVTLSCSPISGHRSVSWYQQTPGQGLQFLFEYFSETQRNKGNFPGRFSGRQFSNSRSEMNVSTLELGDSALYLCASSLLGQANTEAFFGQGTRLTVV.